These 22 T cell receptor beta chains were sequenced from one sample in a study of cytomegalovirus exposure and HLA in healthy donors. Sequencing was performed with immunoSEQ multiplex PCR; in TCRdb, only in-frame clones are kept and a portion is missing. The sample includes around 190,000 clones, less than 85% seen only once; the top ten take about 15%. The sequenced sample was PBMCs. The receptor set was obtained from a man aged 18 to 35 in good health and CMV-seropositive.

This clone occurred once. This chain uses TRBV28 with TRBJ1-1, with no clear D. The CDR3 length is 14 residues. The germline V and J ends were trimmed by 6 bases and 1 base, with 12 bases remaining between them. Germline values: CDR1 MDHEN, CDR2 SYDVKM. CDR3 loop: CASSIGGRNTEAFF. The CDR3 region has the DNA TGTGCCAGCAGCATAGGAGGACGGAACACTGAAGCTTTCTTT.

The chain combines TRBV5-6 with TRBJ2-7; D possibly corresponds to TRBD1 (6 bases). There are 15 residues in the CDR3. Germline-derived CDR1 and CDR2 are SGHDT and YYEEEE. Trimming removed 0 bases from V and 1 base from J, with 11 bases in between. The CDR3 region has the DNA TGTGCCAGCAGCTTGGTGGGGACATCATCCTACGAGCAGTACTTC. Amino acids: CASSLVGTSSYEQYF. Variable domain in full (rest from reference TRBV5-6 and TRBJ2-7): DAGVTQSPTHLIKTRGQQVTLRCSPKSGHDTVSWYQQALGQGPQFIFQYYEEEERQRGNFPDRFSGHQFPNYSSELNVNALLLGDSALYLCASSLVGTSSYEQYFGPGTRLTVT.

The rearrangement uses TRBV28 and TRBJ2-5; 7 bases match TRBD1. V lost 6 bases to trimming and J lost 2 bases; unmatched junction nucleotides: 6. The CDR3 sequence is 14 residues long. In germline, CDR1 is MDHEN, CDR2 SYDVKM. The CDR3: CASSQPTGQETQYF. The DNA for the CDR3 is TGTGCCAGCAGCCAACCGACAGGGCAAGAGACCCAGTACTTC.

This rearrangement joins TRBV6-1 to TRBJ2-7; 9 nucleotides align to TRBD2. Germline assignment: CDR1 MNHNS and CDR2 SASEGT. After removal of 10 bases from V and 2 bases from J, the junction contained 12 bases not matched to a gene. This CDR3 spans 15 amino acids. CDR3 residues: CATEASRGGAYEQYF. DNA for the CDR3: TGTGCCACCGAAGCCAGCCGCGGGGGGGCCTACGAGCAGTACTTC.

This clone was observed many times. The rearrangement uses TRBV6-4 and TRBJ1-5; D uncertain. Germline V lookup: CDR1 MRHNA, CDR2 SNTAGT. The CDR3 has 15 amino acids. V shed 3 bases and J shed 0 bases, with 9 bases lying between them. The CDR3 is CASSESEDSNQPQHF. CDR3 nucleotide sequence: TGTGCCAGCAGTGAAAGTGAGGATAGCAATCAGCCCCAGCATTTT.

This chain links TRBV5-4 with TRBJ2-7, with D possibly matching TRBD2 (6 bases). V was shortened by 0 bases and J by 3 bases, with 10 bases between the two germline ends. The CDR3 totals 14 residues. CDR1 and CDR2 from the germline V gene are SGHNT and YYREEE (reference sequence). The CDR3 nucleotides read TGTGCCAGCAGCTTGGAGGGCGGGGACTACGAGCAGTACTTC. Translated, it gives CASSLEGGDYEQYF.

V usage is TRBV19 and J usage is TRBJ1-2; D is unresolved. V was clipped by 0 bases and J by 8 bases, with 7 bases between them. Per germline, CDR1 LNHDA and CDR2 SQIVND (reference sequence). The length of the CDR3 is 12 residues. As DNA, the CDR3 is TGTGCCAGTAGTATAGATCTCAGAGGCTACACCTTC. Residues: CASSIDLRGYTF.

The chain has TRBV28 and TRBJ2-5; a possible D gene is TRBD1 (5 bases). Trimming took off 4 bases at V and 5 bases at J, with 23 bases between the two ends. The CDR3 totals 17 residues. CDR1 MDHEN and CDR2 SYDVKM come from the germline V gene. CDR3 sequence: CASSSLLRPGQGETQYF. CDR3 nucleotides: TGTGCCAGCAGTTCCCTCCTGCGCCCAGGGCAGGGCGAGACCCAGTACTTC. Full variable domain (remainder filled in from reference TRBV28 and TRBJ2-5): DVKVTQSSRYLVKRTGEKVFLECVQDMDHENMFWYRQDPGLGLRLIYFSYDVKMKEKGDIPEGYSVSREKKERFSLILESASTNQTSMYLCASSSLLRPGQGETQYFGPGTRLLVL.

The chain employs TRBV9 and TRBJ2-7, with D hard to call. This CDR3 has 15 residues. Per the germline V gene, CDR1 is SGDLS and CDR2 is YYNGEE. V dropped 3 bases and J dropped 7 bases, with 20 bases sitting between them. The CDR3 coding sequence is TGTGCCAGCAGCGGATCCGGGTCTATCTCAAGGGAGCAGTACTTC. Protein: CASSGSGSISREQYF.

This chain uses TRBV6-1 with TRBJ2-1; TRBD2 matches at 8 bases. CDR1 and CDR2 (germline): MNHNS, SASEGT. With V trimmed by 2 bases and J by 8 bases, 14 bases remained unmatched. The CDR3 length is 17 residues. The CDR3: CASSEFEGAGDKYEQFF. CDR3 DNA: TGTGCCAGCAGTGAATTTGAAGGAGCGGGAGATAAGTATGAGCAGTTCTTC.

This clone was counted a single time. CDR3 nucleotides: TGTGCCTGGAGTGTACAGGGTGGTAGCGGGGAGCTGTTTTTT. This sequence encodes CAWSVQGGSGELFF. The chain links TRBV30 to TRBJ2-2; perhaps TRBD1 as D (6 bases). The V and J ends lost 0 bases and 7 bases respectively, with 12 bases between them. Per germline, CDR1 GTSNPN and CDR2 SVGIG (reference sequence). This CDR3 is 14 amino acids long.

The V gene is TRBV30, the J gene TRBJ1-1, with D tentatively TRBD1 (6 bases). Germline values: CDR1 GTSNPN, CDR2 SVGIG (reference sequence). Trimming removed 3 bases from V and 6 bases from J, with 11 bases in between. The CDR3 runs 12 residues. Here the CDR3 reads CAWRGASAEAFF. CDR3 sequence (DNA): TGTGCCTGGAGGGGGGCAAGCGCTGAAGCTTTCTTT.

The chain is built from TRBV7-2 and TRBJ2-5; TRBD2 matches at 11 bases. In germline, CDR1 is SGHTA, CDR2 FQGNSA. V lost 5 bases, J lost 9 bases, and 11 bases stayed unmatched. This CDR3 is 15 amino acids long. CDR3 nucleotide sequence: TGTGCCAGCAGCCTGGGGACTAGCGGTGGTGAAGCCCAGTACTTC. Its protein is CASSLGTSGGEAQYF. Variable domain in full (rest from reference TRBV7-2 and TRBJ2-5): GAGVSQSPSNKVTEKGKDVELRCDPISGHTALYWYRQSLGQGLEFLIYFQGNSAPDKSGLPSDRFSAERTGGSVSTLTIQRTQQEDSAVYLCASSLGTSGGEAQYFGPGTRLLVL.

This chain joins TRBV5-6 and TRBJ2-2; TRBD2 agrees at 11 bases. Trimming cost V 6 bases and J 4 bases; bases outside gene matches: 14. Germline CDR1 SGHDT, CDR2 YYEEEE. The CDR3 is 18 residues long. CDR3 DNA: TGTGCCAGCAACACCGATTTCCTAGCGGGAGGAGGCACCGGGGAGCTGTTTTTT. This codes for CASNTDFLAGGGTGELFF.

This clone came up once. The gene calls are TRBV28 and TRBJ1-2; 8 bases are a match to TRBD1. Germline CDR1 and CDR2: MDHEN and SYDVKM. The junction had 7 bases not matched to a gene; V was cut back by 6 bases and J by 4 bases. The CDR3 is 14 amino acids. The CDR3 reads CASRSGQGLYGYTF. CDR3 nucleotides: TGTGCCAGCAGGTCAGGACAGGGCCTCTATGGCTACACCTTC.

The J gene is TRBJ2-1, the V gene TRBV4-2, with TRBD2 matching over 10 bases. The junction had 18 bases not matched to a gene; V was cut back by 4 bases and J by 0 bases. Germline assignment: CDR1 LGHNA and CDR2 YNFKEQ. The length of the CDR3 is 21 residues. CDR3 DNA sequence: TGTGCCAGCAGCCCTGGCCTAGCGGGAGTGTTGCTGGTAAGCTCCTACAATGAGCAGTTCTTC. Protein sequence: CASSPGLAGVLLVSSYNEQFF.

The chain joins TRBV5-6 to TRBJ2-3; possible D gene TRBD1, 5 bases. The germline CDR1 and CDR2 sequences are SGHDT and YYEEEE. The CDR3 runs to 15 residues. V lost 4 bases and J lost 2, with 14 bases in between. The DNA for the CDR3 is TGTGCCAGCAGCCCAGGGTTATCGGACACAGATACGCAGTATTTT. Translating it yields CASSPGLSDTDTQYF.

By share of the sample, this clone is large. The rearrangement links TRBV5-6 to TRBJ2-3; no reliable D call. Germline V gene lookup returns CDR1 SGHDT and CDR2 YYEEEE. CDR3 length: 12 amino acids. Trimming removed 4 bases from V and 14 bases from J, with 17 bases in between. The CDR3 sequence: CASSNGFSLRYF. The DNA of the CDR3 is TGTGCCAGCAGCAATGGCTTCTCCCTTCGGTATTTT. Full variable domain (missing parts from reference TRBV5-6 and TRBJ2-3): DAGVTQSPTHLIKTRGQQVTLRCSPKSGHDTVSWYQQALGQGPQFIFQYYEEEERQRGNFPDRFSGHQFPNYSSELNVNALLLGDSALYLCASSNGFSLRYFGPGTRLTVL.

The chain carries TRBV6-5 and TRBJ2-1, with TRBD2 matching over 8 bases. Germline values: CDR1 MNHEY, CDR2 SVGAGI. This CDR3 contains 15 residues. J gave up 5 bases and V 4 bases, and 7 bases lay outside the gene matches. CDR3 protein: CASSFFAGGDNEQFF. The CDR3 region has the DNA TGTGCCAGCAGTTTCTTTGCGGGGGGAGACAATGAGCAGTTCTTC.

This chain connects TRBV10-2 to TRBJ2-5; weak D call: TRBD2 (5 bases). This CDR3 has 15 residues. Per the germline V gene, CDR1 is WSHSY and CDR2 is SAAADI. V was trimmed by 3 bases and J by 0 bases, leaving 11 bases between them. The CDR3 region is CASSDGGWNQETQYF. In DNA, the CDR3 is TGCGCCAGCAGTGACGGCGGGTGGAACCAAGAGACCCAGTACTTC.

This clone has at least ten counts. V usage is TRBV29-1 and J usage is TRBJ2-7; 8 nucleotides agree with TRBD2. V dropped 6 bases and J dropped 2; count of bases not matched to a gene: 3. The germline gives CDR1 SQVTM, CDR2 ANQGSEA. The CDR3 runs 12 residues. DNA for the CDR3: TGCAGCGTGAGCGGGGGCCCCTACGAGCAGTACTTC. This sequence encodes CSVSGGPYEQYF.

This chain connects TRBV7-2 to TRBJ2-7; 8 nucleotides match TRBD2. The CDR3 is 15 amino acids. CDR1 is SGHTA, CDR2 FQGNSA, per germline. V lost 2 bases, J lost 7 bases, and 10 bases stayed unmatched. This CDR3 is CASSLYPGGPREQYF. CDR3 DNA: TGTGCCAGCAGCTTATACCCGGGAGGGCCGAGGGAGCAGTACTTC. The full variable domain, its missing parts supplied by reference TRBV7-2 and TRBJ2-7, is GAGVSQSPSNKVTEKGKDVELRCDPISGHTALYWYRQSLGQGLEFLIYFQGNSAPDKSGLPSDRFSAERTGGSVSTLTIQRTQQEDSAVYLCASSLYPGGPREQYFGPGTRLTVT.